One and the same sample provided the 7 T cell receptor beta chains below, sequenced in a study of CD8 T cells in ankylosing spondylitis listed by TCRdb under 2017. Library construction relied on 5' RACE. Sequencing used an Illumina HiSeq 2500. TCRdb itself trimmed the public reads at Q25 with fastp, ran MiXCR and retained productive beta chains. Each CDR3 protein appears once, grouped with its most common genes and DNA. In all, the sample holds about 300,000 distinct CDR3 sequences, and 9.5% to 13% of those were seen once. The top ten constitute around 8.4% of the sample. Material for sequencing was blood, either unsorted or a sorted T cell fraction (not recorded which). The source of these receptors is a female donor with ankylosing spondylitis or in good health (not recorded which).

The chain links TRBV7-8 to TRBJ2-1, with 9 bases identical to TRBD2. V shed 0 bases and J 9 bases; nucleotides not matched to a gene: 12. This CDR3 region has 17 residues. CDR1 and CDR2 (germline): SGHVS, FQNEAQ. The CDR3, as DNA: TGTGCCAGCAGCTTAGCGCAGTGGCTAGCGGGAACAGGTGAGCAGTTCTTC. Amino acids: CASSLAQWLAGTGEQFF.

The chain has TRBV27 and TRBJ2-2; D is unclear. Germline V gene lookup returns CDR1 MNHEY and CDR2 SMNVEV (reference sequence). Between the trimmed V and J ends, which lost 1 base and 3 bases, there was a span of 6 bases. This CDR3 has 14 amino acids. The CDR3 coding sequence is TGTGCCAGCAGTTTATGGCACTACACCGGGGAGCTGTTTTTT. This gives the protein CASSLWHYTGELFF.

This clonotype came up many times. The V call is TRBV5-1, the J call TRBJ2-2, with D tentatively TRBD2 (5 bases). The CDR3 has 13 residues. Germline CDR1 SGHRS, CDR2 YFSETQ. Trimming pared 2 bases from V and 6 bases from J, leaving 8 bases between. The CDR3: CASSFGLAGELFF. The CDR3 nucleotides are TGCGCCAGCAGCTTCGGACTCGCCGGGGAGCTGTTTTTT.

The chain combines TRBV5-1 with TRBJ2-7, with D perhaps TRBD1 (6 bases). This CDR3 comprises 12 residues. V lost 1 base and J 7 bases, leaving 9 bases between the germline ends. Germline V lookup: CDR1 SGHRS, CDR2 YFSETQ. Here the CDR3 DNA reads TGCGCCAGCAGCTTGACCCAGGGGGAGCAGTACTTC. Protein sequence: CASSLTQGEQYF.

Ten or more counts support this clonotype. The J gene is TRBJ2-1, the V gene TRBV29-1; 7 nucleotides match TRBD2. The germline gives CDR1 SQVTM, CDR2 ANQGSEA. This CDR3 is 11 amino acids long. V was clipped by 4 bases and J by 13 bases; unmatched bases: 7. In DNA form, the CDR3 reads TGCAGCGTTGGGGCCGGGGGGACCCAGTTCTTC. Its protein product is CSVGAGGTQFF.

This clonotype was recorded many times. V and J are TRBV5-1 and TRBJ2-3; D perhaps matches TRBD1 (6 bases). With 1 base removed from V and 0 bases from J, the gap between germline ends came to 12 bases. Germline lookup yields CDR1 SGHRS and CDR2 YFSETQ. The CDR3 consists of 16 residues. CDR3 in amino acids: CASSLMGAPSTDTQYF. In DNA form, the CDR3 reads TGCGCCAGCAGCTTGATGGGGGCCCCTAGCACAGATACGCAGTATTTT.

The sample holds a few counts of this clonotype. The V gene is TRBV18, the J gene TRBJ1-1; no clear D gene. The length of the CDR3 is 15 residues. V dropped 0 bases and J dropped 1 base, with 9 bases sitting between them. Germline V gene lookup returns CDR1 KGHSH and CDR2 LQKENI. The CDR3 region is CASSPPAHSNTEAFF. In nucleotides, the CDR3 is TGTGCCAGCTCACCACCGGCACACTCGAACACTGAAGCTTTCTTT.